These 23 T cell receptor beta chains came from one sample sequenced in a study of tumor-infiltrating lymphocytes in oesophageal squamous cell carcinoma. TCRdb processed the PCR reads anew with MiXCR; each CDR3 protein has one entry. This sample has 15,000 to 17,000 distinct CDR3 sequences, with over 50% found just once. The specimen was esophageal tumor tissue. These receptors all come from a female donor with esophageal squamous cell carcinoma.

The rearrangement uses TRBV28 and TRBJ2-7; 7 bases align to TRBD1. The J call is doubtful: the DNA matches TRBJ1-2 better. The CDR3 has 13 residues. Germline V lookup: CDR1 MDHEN, CDR2 SYDVKM. The CDR3 loop is CASSWDRYYGYTF. In DNA form, the CDR3 reads TGTGCCAGCAGCTGGGACAGATACTATGGCTACACCTTC.

The rearrangement joins TRBV6-1 to TRBJ2-5; 12 bases are shared with TRBD2. The DNA end favors TRBJ2-1, so the J call may be wrong. Germline V gene lookup returns CDR1 MNHNS and CDR2 SASEGT. This CDR3 region has 16 residues. The CDR3 spells CASSRTSGRQYNEQFF. The CDR3 DNA follows: TGTGCCAGCAGCCGTACTAGCGGGAGGCAGTACAATGAGCAGTTCTTC.

This chain links TRBV5-1 with TRBJ2-3; no clear D. The CDR3 runs 12 residues. CDR1 and CDR2 (germline): SGHRS, YFSETQ. The germline V and J ends were trimmed by 4 bases and 3 bases, with 6 bases remaining between them. In DNA, the CDR3 is TGCGCCAGCAGCCGAGATACAGATACGCAGTATTTT. Its protein is CASSRDTDTQYF.

The chain carries TRBV11-2 and TRBJ2-1; possibly TRBD2 for D (5 bases). V gave up 1 base and J gave up 6 bases, with 10 bases separating them. Germline V gene data show CDR1 as SGHAT and CDR2 as FQNNGV. The CDR3 has 14 amino acids. The chain's CDR3 is CASSLGVSGNEQFF. As DNA, the CDR3 is TGTGCCAGCAGCTTAGGTGTGAGCGGCAATGAGCAGTTCTTC.

J is TRBJ2-1 and V is TRBV5-6; D gene ambiguous. The V end lost 2 bases, the J end lost 3 bases, and 12 bases lay between the germline ends. Germline values: CDR1 SGHDT, CDR2 YYEEEE. This CDR3 contains 15 residues. The CDR3 sequence: CASSFEYLDYNEQFF. For the CDR3, the DNA is TGTGCCAGCAGCTTTGAGTACCTGGACTACAATGAGCAGTTCTTC. The full variable domain, rest sourced from reference TRBV5-6 and TRBJ2-1, is DAGVTQSPTHLIKTRGQQVTLRCSPKSGHDTVSWYQQALGQGPQFIFQYYEEEERQRGNFPDRFSGHQFPNYSSELNVNALLLGDSALYLCASSFEYLDYNEQFFGPGTRLTVL.

The V gene is TRBV7-8, the J gene TRBJ1-1, with D hard to call. Germline V CDR1 and CDR2: SGHVS, FQNEAQ. The CDR3 sequence is 15 residues long. Trimming stripped 3 bases from V and 1 base from J, with 12 bases between. The CDR3 region has the DNA TGTGCCAGCAGCTTTCCCGACAAAAAGAACACTGAAGCTTTCTTT. Protein: CASSFPDKKNTEAFF.

The chain has TRBV6-6 and TRBJ2-5; TRBD1 or TRBD2 may be the D gene (5 bases each). The DNA end lines up better with TRBJ2-6; the J call may be wrong. Germline V gene data show CDR1 as MNHNY and CDR2 as SVGAGI (reference sequence). This CDR3 comprises 16 residues. CDR3 coding DNA: TGTGCCAGCACCGCGATCGAGGGGTCTGGGGCCAACGTCCTGACTTTC. Translated, it gives CASTAIEGSGANVLTF.

V is TRBV6-1 and J is TRBJ1-1; the D gene is possibly TRBD1 (5 bases). The germline V and J ends were trimmed by 4 bases and 5 bases, with 11 bases remaining between them. Germline CDR1 MNHNS, CDR2 SASEGT. The CDR3 is 13 amino acids. The CDR3 sequence: CASSAGVDTEAFF. The CDR3 DNA follows: TGTGCCAGCAGTGCGGGGGTTGATACTGAAGCTTTCTTT.

The V gene is TRBV25-1, the J gene TRBJ2-1; D gene unclear. CDR1 is MGHDK, CDR2 SYGVNS, per germline. The CDR3 consists of 15 residues. Trimming stripped 2 bases from V and 0 bases from J, with 8 bases between. The CDR3 DNA reads TGTGCCAGCAGTGAACGGTCCAGCTCCTACAATGAGCAGTTCTTC. Protein: CASSERSSSYNEQFF.

The chain combines TRBV7-8 with TRBJ1-2; 10 bases match TRBD2. The end of the DNA aligns better with TRBJ2-7, so the J call may be wrong. This CDR3 region has 14 residues. From germline, CDR1 is SGHVS and CDR2 FQNEAQ. The CDR3 nucleotides read TGTGCCAGCAGCTTACGGACTAGCGGCTACGAGCAGTACTTC. It codes for CASSLRTSGYEQYF.

J is TRBJ2-7 and V is TRBV10-1; possible D gene TRBD2, 6 bases. Near its end, the DNA agrees better with TRBJ2-1, so the J call may be wrong. CDR1 and CDR2 (germline): WNHNN, SYGVQD (reference sequence). This CDR3 spans 15 amino acids. CDR3 sequence reads: CASSEWGESYNEQFF. The CDR3 bases are TGCGCCAGCAGTGAGTGGGGGGAGTCTTACAATGAGCAGTTCTTC.

The chain links TRBV6-1 to TRBJ2-2; no clear D gene. The J call is in doubt because the DNA end fits TRBJ1-3 better. From germline, CDR1 is MNHNS and CDR2 SASEGT. The CDR3 is 15 residues long. CDR3 in DNA: TGTGCCAGCAGTTATGACCGGAGCTCTGGAAACACCATATATTTT. Residues: CASSYDRSSGNTIYF.

This clonotype showed up just a few times. The CDR3 sequence: CASTQGGGQGGADTQYF. Here the CDR3 DNA reads TGTGCCAGCACCCAAGGGGGGGGACAGGGAGGTGCAGATACGCAGTATTTT. This rearrangement joins TRBV7-2 to TRBJ2-3; 9 bases fit TRBD1. The CDR3 runs to 17 residues. Per germline, CDR1 SGHTA and CDR2 FQGNSA. Unmatched junction bases numbered 15, after V lost 7 bases and J lost 4 bases.

This clonotype appeared once. V is TRBV7-3 and J is TRBJ2-1; D unclear. The CDR3 is made up of 14 amino acids. Per germline, CDR1 SGHTA and CDR2 FQGTGA. V was trimmed by 5 bases and J by 7 bases, leaving 15 bases between them. The CDR3 coding sequence is TGTGCCAGCAGCCCCTACTTCCTAGGTAATGAGCAGTTCTTC. Protein sequence: CASSPYFLGNEQFF.

This clonotype was detected many times. This clone may be a read error of a much larger clone one base away. The rearrangement joins TRBV11-3 to TRBJ2-7; TRBD2 matches at 9 bases. The CDR3 length is 17 residues. The V segment lost 0 bases and the J segment 7 bases; nucleotides outside the gene matches: 13. From germline, CDR1 is SGHNT and CDR2 YENEEA. Written as DNA, the CDR3 is TGTGCCAGCAGCTTAGAGCGGGGACTAGCCCCCTACAATGAGCAGTACTTC. Protein product: CASSLERGLAPYNEQYF.

This clonotype was detected only once. One end of the junction varies from germline; a read error may be responsible. The chain has TRBV7-4 and TRBJ2-7; D not certain. The assigned J gene may be wrong: the sequence end matches TRBJ2-5 better. Germline V gives CDR1 SGHVT, CDR2 SQSDAQ. The CDR3 runs 13 residues. The CDR3 DNA follows: TGTGCCGGCAGCTTATCGACTGTGGAGACCCAGTACTTC. Protein sequence: CAGSLSTVETQYF.

V and J are TRBV29-1 and TRBJ2-3, with a possible D match to TRBD1 (5 bases). This CDR3 is 12 amino acids long. With 5 bases removed from V and 6 bases from J, the gap between germline ends came to 12 bases. CDR1 is SQVTM and CDR2 is ANQGSEA in the germline V gene. The CDR3 DNA is TGCAGCGTTCGAACAGGTCGGGATACGCAGTATTTT. Translating it yields CSVRTGRDTQYF.

This clonotype was detected only a few times. This rearrangement joins TRBV7-8 to TRBJ2-4; D call uncertain. The J call may be in error: the DNA end matches TRBJ2-1 better. The CDR3 runs 15 residues. Looked up from germline, CDR1 is SGHVS and CDR2 is FQNEAQ. The CDR3 is CASSTQTITYNEQFF. In DNA, the CDR3 is TGTGCCAGCAGCACCCAGACAATTACCTACAATGAGCAGTTCTTC.

The genes are TRBV10-1 and TRBJ2-5; 8 bases fit TRBD1. Trimming took 3 bases from V and 3 from J; bases not matched to a gene: 3. Germline CDR1 is WNHNN and CDR2 is SYGVQD (reference sequence). The CDR3 covers 14 residues. CDR3: CASSDPGQEETQYF. The CDR3 nucleotides read TGCGCCAGCAGTGATCCGGGACAGGAAGAGACCCAGTACTTC.

Of note for this clonotype: A clone one base away is much larger, so this may be a read error. This chain connects TRBV5-4 to TRBJ2-1; no definite D call. Gene TRBJ2-7 matches the end of the DNA better, so the J call may be wrong. Germline CDR1 reads SGHNT; CDR2 reads YYREEE (reference sequence). This CDR3 has 12 amino acids. This CDR3 is CASSLSMYEQYF. The CDR3 DNA sequence: TGTGCCAGCAGCTTGTCCATGTATGAGCAGTACTTC.

This clonotype was found many times. J is TRBJ2-7 and V is TRBV13, with TRBD2 matching 10 bases. Germline V gives CDR1 PRHDT, CDR2 FYEKMQ (reference sequence). This CDR3 contains 15 residues. Trimming took 3 bases from V and 4 from J; bases not matched to a gene: 6. Here the CDR3 reads CASSFPSSGSYEQYF. In DNA form, the CDR3 reads TGTGCCAGCAGCTTTCCGTCTAGCGGGAGTTACGAGCAGTACTTC.

The rearrangement joins TRBV11-2 to TRBJ2-5; either TRBD1 or TRBD2 may supply D (5 bases each). The germline gives CDR1 SGHAT, CDR2 FQNNGV. This CDR3 spans 15 amino acids. Trimming took off 1 base at V and 1 base at J, with 10 bases between the two ends. CDR3 loop: CASSLAGATQETQYF. The DNA of the CDR3 is TGTGCCAGCAGCTTAGCCGGGGCCACCCAAGAGACCCAGTACTTC.

V usage is TRBV12-3 or TRBV12-4 and J usage is TRBJ2-5; D gene uncertain. V was trimmed by 5 bases and J by 5 bases, leaving 9 bases between them. The CDR3 consists of 12 residues. CDR3 nucleotides: TGTGCCAGCAGTCTGAAAGTGGAGACCCAGTACTTC. This codes for CASSLKVETQYF.